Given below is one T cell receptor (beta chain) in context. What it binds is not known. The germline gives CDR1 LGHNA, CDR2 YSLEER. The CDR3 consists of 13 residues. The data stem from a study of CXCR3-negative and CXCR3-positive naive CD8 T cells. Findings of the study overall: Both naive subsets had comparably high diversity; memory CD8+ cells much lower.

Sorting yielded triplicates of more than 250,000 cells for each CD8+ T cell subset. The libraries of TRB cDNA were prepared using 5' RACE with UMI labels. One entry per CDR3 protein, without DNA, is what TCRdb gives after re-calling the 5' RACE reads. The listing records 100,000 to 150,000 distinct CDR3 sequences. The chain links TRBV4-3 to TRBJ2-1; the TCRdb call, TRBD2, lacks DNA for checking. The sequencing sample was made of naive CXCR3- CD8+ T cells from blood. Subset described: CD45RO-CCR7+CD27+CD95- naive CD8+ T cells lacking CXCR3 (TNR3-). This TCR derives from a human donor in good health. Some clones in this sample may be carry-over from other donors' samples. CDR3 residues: CASSQAGPNEQFF.